This T cell receptor (beta chain) derives from a study of CD8+CD57+ T cells in acquired aplastic anemia. Genomic DNA served as template for TCR beta VDJ and CDR3 profiling. TCRdb recomputed calls from the reads with MiXCR, one row per CDR3 protein. The sample includes roughly 180,000 distinct CDR3 sequences, 46% of them seen just once. Study-wide results and caveats: Fewer than 35 shared CD8+ CDR3s appeared highly expressed within patients' immunodominant clones.

Details on this clonotype: Its antigen remains unknown.

Trimming took 3 bases from V and 7 from J, leaving 3 bases between them. The germline gives CDR1 DFQATT, CDR2 SNEGSKA (reference sequence). The CDR3 length is 9 residues. This TCR was recovered from a human donor in good health. V gene TRBV20-1 combines with J gene TRBJ1-2; D ambiguous. Sequenced sample: sorted CD4+, CD8+, or CD8+CD57+ T cells (not recorded which) from PBMCs. The CDR3 DNA reads TGCAGTGCTAGGGTTGGCTACACCTTC. Amino acids: CSARVGYTF.